Below are 20 T cell receptor beta chains sequenced from a single sample in a study of beta chain features in type 1 diabetes. Study-wide points: Moderate but significant shortening of TCRB CDR3s was recorded in all four CD4+ subsets from Type 1 diabetes patients.

The sequenced template was cDNA made from the entire isolated RNA. Repertoires were generated with immunoSEQ multiplex PCR, while TCRdb's copy carries only in-frame clones and drops some. The profile covers 680,000 or so clones, with around an eighth appearing a single time and less than 0.025% taken by the ten largest. These receptors have no identified antigens. Sequencing was performed on naive CD4+ T cells from blood. These receptors all stem from a young man with type 1 diabetes.

This clone has just a few counts. The chain has TRBV14 and TRBJ1-6, with TRBD1 matching over 10 bases. The J segment lost 9 bases and the V segment lost 4 bases, leaving 9 bases of the junction unmatched. Germline lookup yields CDR1 SGHDN and CDR2 FVKESK. This CDR3 is built from 16 residues. This CDR3 reads CASSPLPTGGGSPLHF. The DNA for the CDR3 is TGTGCCAGCAGCCCCCTCCCGACAGGGGGCGGTTCACCCCTCCACTTT.

Remarks on this clone: Within the sample, other DNA sequences also encode this same CDR3. V gene TRBV19 combines with J gene TRBJ2-3, with 10 bases fitting TRBD2. V shed 5 bases and J 0 bases; nucleotides not matched to a gene: 2. From germline, CDR1 is LNHDA and CDR2 SQIVND (reference sequence). The CDR3 is 15 residues long. The CDR3 here is CASSQTSGSTDTQYF. Written as DNA, the CDR3 is TGTGCCAGTAGTCAGACTAGCGGGAGCACAGATACGCAGTATTTT.

This clone was counted a few times. J is TRBJ2-7 and V is TRBV19; no definite D call. The CDR3 totals 14 residues. The germline V gene has CDR1 LNHDA and CDR2 SQIVND (reference sequence). Trimming pared 0 bases from V and 0 bases from J, leaving 6 bases between. The CDR3 DNA follows: TGTGCCAGTAGTATAGACATCGGCTCCTACGAGCAGTACTTC. Translating it yields CASSIDIGSYEQYF.

This clone was observed a handful of times. The chain couples TRBV5-6 to TRBJ2-4; 7 positions match TRBD1. With V trimmed by 4 bases and J by 5 bases, 9 bases remained unmatched. Germline CDR1 is SGHDT and CDR2 is YYEEEE. This CDR3 has 15 residues. CDR3 loop: CASSPLDRTQNIQYF. The CDR3 bases are TGTGCCAGCAGCCCCTTGGACAGGACCCAAAACATTCAGTACTTC.

The chain links TRBV19 to TRBJ1-2; D gene ambiguous. Per germline, CDR1 LNHDA and CDR2 SQIVND (reference sequence). The CDR3 runs 11 residues. Trimming pared 3 bases from V and 8 bases from J, leaving 7 bases between. As DNA, the CDR3 is TGTGCCAGTAGTATTTGGAGGGGCTACACCTTC. Translating gives CASSIWRGYTF.

The chain couples TRBV27 to TRBJ2-6, with D unresolved. Germline CDR1 and CDR2: MNHEY and SMNVEV (reference sequence). The CDR3 has 15 amino acids. The V end was cut by 5 bases, the J end by 0 bases, with 8 bases between. The chain's CDR3 is CASSPLSSGANVLTF. CDR3 in DNA: TGTGCCAGCAGTCCCTTAAGCTCTGGGGCCAACGTCCTGACTTTC.

This clone showed up just a few times. This chain connects TRBV30 to TRBJ1-1; 9 bases align to TRBD1. There are 13 residues in the CDR3. Germline CDR1 is GTSNPN and CDR2 is SVGIG (reference sequence). Trimming cost V 4 bases and J 5 bases; bases outside gene matches: 5. The DNA for the CDR3 is TGTGCCTGGAACCGGGACAGGGTAACTGAAGCTTTCTTT. Translating gives CAWNRDRVTEAFF.

This rearrangement joins TRBV5-1 to TRBJ1-1; 8 nucleotides agree with TRBD1. With V trimmed by 0 bases and J by 1 base, 5 bases remained unmatched. CDR1 is SGHRS, CDR2 YFSETQ, per germline. This CDR3 is 16 amino acids long. The CDR3, as DNA: TGCGCCAGCAGCTTGGTCCCGCAGGGGGCGAACACTGAAGCTTTCTTT. Translated: CASSLVPQGANTEAFF.

The chain is built from TRBV6-6 and TRBJ2-7, with D unresolved. Trimming left V 5 bases short and J 8 bases short, with 13 bases between. CDR1 is MNHNY and CDR2 is SVGAGI in the germline V gene (reference sequence). This CDR3 has 12 residues. The CDR3 protein is CASSPPGAQQYF. Written as DNA, the CDR3 is TGTGCCAGCAGTCCCCCTGGCGCCCAGCAGTACTTC.

This clone was detected only a few times. The same CDR3 can be traced to other DNA sequences in this sample. The V and J genes are TRBV28 and TRBJ2-5; D not certain. This CDR3 has 13 amino acids. Germline lookup yields CDR1 MDHEN and CDR2 SYDVKM. The V and J ends lost 3 bases and 2 bases respectively, with 7 bases between them. CDR3 loop: CASSFGRQETQYF. CDR3 sequence (DNA): TGTGCCAGCAGTTTTGGCCGGCAAGAGACCCAGTACTTC.

This clone was recorded a few times. The chain links TRBV27 to TRBJ1-2; unclear D gene. The CDR3 is 14 residues long. Per the germline V gene, CDR1 is MNHEY and CDR2 is SMNVEV (reference sequence). Between the trimmed V and J ends, which lost 3 bases and 1 base, there was a span of 9 bases. The CDR3 here is CASSLRRFNYGYTF. The CDR3 DNA is TGTGCCAGCAGTTTGCGGCGGTTTAACTATGGCTACACCTTC.

The V call is TRBV27, the J call TRBJ2-2; unclear D gene. V was shortened by 5 bases and J by 5 bases, with 6 bases between the two germline ends. Germline V lookup: CDR1 MNHEY, CDR2 SMNVEV (reference sequence). CDR3 length equals 12 residues. The CDR3 DNA is TGTGCCAGCAGTCATTTGACCGGGGAGCTGTTTTTT. It specifies CASSHLTGELFF.

V usage is TRBV7-2 and J usage is TRBJ2-5; tentatively, D is TRBD1 (6 bases). The CDR3 has 15 amino acids. V was shortened by 1 base and J by 6 bases, with 15 bases between the two germline ends. CDR1 SGHTA and CDR2 FQGNSA come from the germline V gene. CDR3 DNA: TGTGCCAGCAGCTTAGTACAGGGATGGGGACAGACCCAGTACTTC. It encodes CASSLVQGWGQTQYF. Looking up the rest from reference TRBV7-2 and TRBJ2-5 gives the full variable domain: GAGVSQSPSNKVTEKGKDVELRCDPISGHTALYWYRQSLGQGLEFLIYFQGNSAPDKSGLPSDRFSAERTGGSVSTLTIQRTQQEDSAVYLCASSLVQGWGQTQYFGPGTRLLVL.

The genes are TRBV10-3 and TRBJ2-5; D perhaps matches TRBD2 (6 bases). The germline CDR1 and CDR2 sequences are ENHRY and SYGVKD. This CDR3 has 11 residues. V lost 3 bases and J lost 9, with 8 bases in between. The CDR3 DNA sequence: TGTGCCATCAGTGAACCGGGGGCCCAGTACTTC. Its protein product is CAISEPGAQYF.

This sequence joins TRBV6-5 and TRBJ2-7; TRBD1 matches at 10 bases. With V trimmed by 2 bases and J by 4 bases, 8 bases remained unmatched. Germline CDR1 reads MNHEY; CDR2 reads SVGAGI. CDR3 length: 16 residues. CDR3 DNA sequence: TGTGCCAGCAGTTACCGACCCCGGGACAGGGGATACGAGCAGTACTTC. It yields the protein CASSYRPRDRGYEQYF.

V is TRBV4-1 and J is TRBJ1-4, with D unclear. This CDR3 region has 15 residues. The germline V and J ends were trimmed by 2 bases and 5 bases, with 12 bases remaining between them. Germline assignment: CDR1 MGHRA and CDR2 YSYEKL. Here the CDR3 DNA reads TGCGCCAGCAGCCAACCGGAGATGGGAAATGAAAAACTGTTTTTT. Amino acid sequence: CASSQPEMGNEKLFF.

This clone was detected a few times. Other nucleotide sequences from this sample produce the same CDR3. CDR3 amino acids: CSVEGTGGANTEAFF. The CDR3 nucleotides read TGCAGCGTTGAGGGGACAGGGGGCGCTAACACTGAAGCTTTCTTT. The chain joins TRBV29-1 to TRBJ1-1, with 12 bases matching TRBD1. CDR1 and CDR2 from the germline V gene are SQVTM and ANQGSEA. The V and J ends lost 3 bases and 2 bases, in that order; junction bases with no gene match: 4. This CDR3 contains 15 residues.

The table lists this clone with a few counts. The chain combines TRBV6-5 with TRBJ2-7, with D possibly TRBD1 on 6 matching bases. The germline V and J ends were trimmed by 2 bases and 0 bases, with 11 bases remaining between them. Germline V CDR1 and CDR2: MNHEY, SVGAGI. The CDR3 is made up of 15 amino acids. CDR3 bases: TGTGCCAGCAGTTACGGGCAGGGGTACTCCTACGAGCAGTACTTC. This codes for CASSYGQGYSYEQYF.

This chain joins TRBV7-9 and TRBJ1-1; D gene unclear. Looked up from germline, CDR1 is SEHNR and CDR2 is FQNEAQ (reference sequence). Trimming pared 5 bases from V and 4 bases from J, leaving 14 bases between. This CDR3 comprises 14 residues. CDR3 sequence (DNA): TGTGCCAGCAGCCCTCTTTGGGAAGGCACTGAAGCTTTCTTT. Encoded protein: CASSPLWEGTEAFF. The complete variable domain, with remaining parts taken from reference TRBV7-9 and TRBJ1-1, reads DTGVSQNPRHKITKRGQNVTFRCDPISEHNRLYWYRQTLGQGPEFLTYFQNEAQLEKSRLLSDRFSAERPKGSFSTLEIQRTEQGDSAMYLCASSPLWEGTEAFFGQGTRLTVV.

This clone was seen a few times. The V and J genes are TRBV7-9 and TRBJ2-4; unclear D gene. This CDR3 region has 14 residues. V shed 5 bases and J shed 8 bases, with 16 bases lying between them. Germline CDR1 is SEHNR and CDR2 is FQNEAQ (reference sequence). The CDR3 DNA follows: TGTGCCAGCAGCCTACCGGCCTCTGCTGACATTCAGTACTTC. Its protein is CASSLPASADIQYF.